One sample yielded the 11 T cell receptor beta chains listed below, sequenced in a study of shared clonotypes between healthy human individuals. Repertoires were generated with immunoSEQ multiplex PCR, while TCRdb's copy carries only in-frame clones and drops some. The table includes over a million clones, roughly 97% detected once. The sequenced material came from naive CD4+ T cells sorted from blood. Subset denoted: CD45RA+ positively selected. These receptors all stem from a man between 25 and 39 years old in good health.

This chain uses TRBV7-3 with TRBJ2-2; D is perhaps TRBD1 (7 bases). Germline CDR1 is SGHTA and CDR2 is FQGTGA. This CDR3 contains 14 residues. The V end lost 3 bases, the J end lost 7 bases, and 12 bases lay between the germline ends. CDR3 DNA: TGTGCCAGCAGCTTTGACAGGGACTTCGGGGAGCTGTTTTTT. Protein product: CASSFDRDFGELFF.

CDR3 nucleotide sequence: TGTGCCAGCTCACCCGCGAAGACCCAGGGGGCTACTGAAGCTTTCTTT. It is translated as CASSPAKTQGATEAFF. This chain links TRBV18 with TRBJ1-1; TRBD1 matches at 8 bases. The CDR3 is made up of 16 amino acids. The V gene's germline CDR1 is KGHSH and CDR2 LQKENI. The ends lost 3 bases at V and 5 bases at J; junction bases unmatched: 11.

V usage is TRBV9 and J usage is TRBJ2-5; either TRBD1 or TRBD2 may fit D (5 bases each). The germline CDR1 and CDR2 sequences are SGDLS and YYNGEE. The V end was cut by 4 bases, the J end by 3 bases, with 13 bases between. The CDR3 totals 14 residues. CDR3 in DNA: TGTGCCAGCAGCATCATGGGGACCGAAGAGACCCAGTACTTC. Its protein product is CASSIMGTEETQYF. Supplemented by reference TRBV9 and TRBJ2-5, the full variable domain reads DSGVTQTPKHLITATGQRVTLRCSPRSGDLSVYWYQQSLDQGLQFLIQYYNGEERAKGNILERFSAQQFPDLHSELNLSSLELGDSALYFCASSIMGTEETQYFGPGTRLLVL.

The V and J genes are TRBV2 and TRBJ2-3; perhaps TRBD1 as D (5 bases). The germline gives CDR1 SNHLY, CDR2 FYNNEI. The CDR3 sequence is 13 residues long. The germline V and J ends were trimmed by 6 bases and 8 bases, with 15 bases remaining between them. CDR3 in amino acids: CASRWTPLGTQYF. CDR3 bases: TGTGCCAGCAGATGGACACCGCTGGGTACGCAGTATTTT.

This clone has a single count. CDR3 loop: CASSVLSTPRGDTQYF. In DNA, the CDR3 is TGTGCCAGCAGCGTACTATCGACCCCCCGGGGAGATACGCAGTATTTT. J is TRBJ2-3 and V is TRBV9; weak D call: TRBD2 (5 bases). V lost 1 base and J 5 bases, leaving 17 bases between the germline ends. CDR3 size: 16 residues. Looked up from germline, CDR1 is SGDLS and CDR2 is YYNGEE.

The chain carries TRBV29-1 and TRBJ2-1, with TRBD2 matching over 8 bases. Unmatched junction bases numbered 6, after V lost 7 bases and J lost 10 bases. This CDR3 has 11 residues. Per germline, CDR1 SQVTM and CDR2 ANQGSEA. Written as DNA, the CDR3 is TGCAGCGAAAGCGGGAGTGGAGAGCAGTTCTTC. This encodes CSESGSGEQFF.

The gene calls are TRBV19 and TRBJ1-5; D gene unclear. The V gene's germline CDR1 is LNHDA and CDR2 SQIVND (reference sequence). V was clipped by 7 bases and J by 0 bases, with 7 bases between them. This CDR3 spans 13 amino acids. The DNA of the CDR3 is TGTGCCAGTAAAATGGGTAGCAATCAGCCCCAGCATTTT. Amino acid sequence: CASKMGSNQPQHF.

The V and J genes are TRBV6-5 and TRBJ2-3; TRBD2 matches 12 bases. Germline V lookup: CDR1 MNHEY, CDR2 SVGAGI. V lost 0 bases to trimming and J lost 4 bases; unmatched junction nucleotides: 2. The length of the CDR3 is 16 residues. The CDR3 sequence: CASSYSRLAGADTQYF. CDR3 coding DNA: TGTGCCAGCAGTTACTCGCGACTAGCGGGAGCAGATACGCAGTATTTT.

The chain is built from TRBV7-2 and TRBJ2-6, with D unclear. The CDR3 spans 13 residues. Germline-derived CDR1 and CDR2 are SGHTA and FQGNSA. The ends were cut back, 8 bases at V and 6 bases at J, with 11 bases in the middle. As DNA, the CDR3 is TGTGCCAGCTCCCCGCTGCAGGCCAACGTCCTGACTTTC. Amino acids: CASSPLQANVLTF.

J is TRBJ2-7 and V is TRBV28, with D tentatively TRBD1 (6 bases). This CDR3 is 15 amino acids long. Germline V gives CDR1 MDHEN, CDR2 SYDVKM. The ends were cut back, 7 bases at V and 0 bases at J, with 16 bases in the middle. The CDR3 nucleotides read TGTGCCAGCACTCCGCCGGGACACAGCTCCTACGAGCAGTACTTC. Translation: CASTPPGHSSYEQYF.

This chain connects TRBV7-7 to TRBJ2-7, with TRBD1 matching over 9 bases. Germline V gives CDR1 SSHAT, CDR2 FNYEAQ (reference sequence). The CDR3 is 12 amino acids. Germline trimming cut 9 bases from V and 6 bases from J; bases unmatched to any gene: 6. The CDR3 sequence: CARDRGEFEQYF. Written as DNA, the CDR3 is TGTGCCAGGGACAGGGGAGAATTCGAGCAGTACTTC.